The rows below give T cell receptor beta chains drawn from one sample of a study of T cells in Graves' hyperthyroidism and ophthalmopathy. MiXCR, applied by TCRdb to the multiplex PCR reads, yields one record per CDR3 protein. Of 600,000 or so distinct CDR3 sequences listed, approximately 15% are singletons. Source material: blood. All receptors derive from a woman between 18 and 29 years old with Graves' ophthalmopathy. CDR3s leave out the opening cysteine and the closing phenylalanine or tryptophan. Size values are once, few and many counts, or a class for expanded clones, and some rows have none.

size	V	J	CDR3
NA	TRBV2	TRBJ2-1	ASRTGATNEQF
many	TRBV11-2	TRBJ2-4	ASSLGGIGNIQY
many	TRBV24-1	TRBJ2-1	ATSDLDSPHEQF
few	TRBV7-2	TRBJ1-4	ASSSTLSQLF
NA	TRBV28	TRBJ2-2	ASRGLAGGRGNTGELF
few	TRBV15	TRBJ1-5	ATSRDGQGSNQPQH
many	TRBV7-8	TRBJ1-1	ASSLRRVLLRRDTEAF
few	TRBV15	TRBJ1-2	ATSRRTEPTDGYT
many	TRBV6-5	TRBJ2-7	ASSYGQGAPYEQY
NA	TRBV10-3	TRBJ2-5	AISRTAQETQY
few	TRBV19	TRBJ1-2	ASSMTRPASGYT
many	TRBV7-3	TRBJ2-7	ASSIQGGGSYEQY
few	TRBV11-2	TRBJ1-6	ASSRDSIAAYNSPLH
few	TRBV6-1	TRBJ2-7	ASSDYRMSSYEQY
few	TRBV7-9	TRBJ2-1	ASSLASAGMGYEQF
NA	TRBV6-1	TRBJ2-4	ASSAGGWGIGKNIQY
few	TRBV28	TRBJ2-6	ASSLWTFSGANVLT
many	TRBV24-1	TRBJ1-2	ATSPGTNYGYT
many	TRBV5-1	TRBJ1-3	ASSPTGSGNTIY
few	TRBV20-1	TRBJ1-2	SAIQGANYGYT
NA	TRBV7-3	TRBJ2-4	ASSLNSEGHLY
few	TRBV18	TRBJ2-7	ASSPPFGLGGRNYEQY
many	TRBV3-1	TRBJ2-5	ASSARTRQETQY
many	TRBV12-3/TRBV12-4	TRBJ2-7	ASSATGYEQY
few	TRBV19	TRBJ1-3	ASSMSGLDTIY
few	TRBV12-3/TRBV12-4	TRBJ2-1	ASSFVPGIRGGDEQF
many	TRBV7-9	TRBJ2-1	ASSGRYNEQF
many	TRBV2	TRBJ2-7	ASTRGGGPYEQY
NA	TRBV9	TRBJ1-2	ASSPPFGQGVRYGYT
NA	TRBV6-5	TRBJ2-3	ASSYQHSDTQY
few	TRBV3-1	TRBJ2-3	ASSTSSGRAGDTQY
NA	TRBV12-5	TRBJ2-7	ASGLVLTQGGYEQY
many	TRBV20-1	TRBJ2-4	SASGPLKAKNIQY
many	TRBV6-1	TRBJ2-7	ASGYRGQGPYEQY
many	TRBV7-3	TRBJ2-1	ASSKTSGMSYNEQF
NA	TRBV15	TRBJ1-2	ATSTESLYGYT
few	TRBV28	TRBJ2-1	ASSFALVQF
many	TRBV12-3/TRBV12-4	TRBJ2-5	ASSLFAGSVSRETQY
many	TRBV7-2	TRBJ2-5	ASSSTRGETQY
many	TRBV29-1	TRBJ2-3	SAVTGGSSTDTQY
NA	TRBV7-3	TRBJ2-7	ASSLIGTQQY
many	TRBV18	TRBJ1-4	ASSPPAPGNEKLF
many	TRBV27	TRBJ2-5	ASSISGWETQY
NA	TRBV7-6	TRBJ1-3	ASSLEAWSSGNTIY
NA	TRBV11-2	TRBJ2-7	ASSFGGGRFYEQY
many	TRBV28	TRBJ2-1	ASTAGVTYNEQF
many	TRBV7-9	TRBJ2-1	ASRTWTSGSLGNEQF
NA	TRBV19	TRBJ2-7	ASSPWGVVDEQY
many	TRBV9	TRBJ2-3	ASSVSGGGTDTQY
many	TRBV12-3/TRBV12-4	TRBJ2-3	ASSPRRIGSTDTQY
many	TRBV3-1	TRBJ1-4	ASSQDAQGMGKLF
few	TRBV9	TRBJ2-2	ASSATANTGELF
many	TRBV10-3	TRBJ2-1	AINPRVGSGTGEQF
many	TRBV6-2/TRBV6-3	TRBJ2-7	ASSFGPDYEQY
NA	TRBV19	TRBJ2-1	ASSTGGGSYNEQF
many	TRBV30	TRBJ2-1	AWSVGGRGVEQF
NA	TRBV11-3	TRBJ2-7	ASSSWTGGMEEQY
NA	TRBV5-1	TRBJ2-1	ASSLNRARNEQF
few	TRBV24-1	TRBJ2-1	ATGEGPFSYNEQF
many	TRBV5-1	TRBJ2-7	ASSFEMEQY